The 31 T cell receptor beta chains given below trace back to one sample, sequenced in a study of blood T cells in healthy people across ages. Alongside a J-beta primer mix, a sample-barcoded 5' primer served in a second PCR lasting about 7 to 12 cycles. Via MiXCR, TCRdb re-called the 5' RACE reads, giving one row per CDR3 protein. The sample consists of under 2 million distinct CDR3 sequences, about 31% of them appearing once. The specimen was blood. The receptors were sampled from a woman aged 25 to 45 in good health.

V gene TRBV6-2 or TRBV6-3 combines with J gene TRBJ1-5; maybe TRBD1 (6 bases). Trimming removed 2 bases from V and 7 bases from J, with 9 bases in between. Per the germline V gene, CDR1 is MNHEY and CDR2 is SVGEGT. The CDR3 is 13 amino acids. The CDR3 nucleotides are TGTGCCAGCAGTTACGGGGGGGCACAGCCCCAGCATTTT. It codes for CASSYGGAQPQHF.

This clonotype was seen many times. This rearrangement joins TRBV28 to TRBJ2-7; TRBD2 is a possible D gene (5 bases). Trimming removed 6 bases at V and 7 bases at J, with 10 bases between. CDR3 length equals 11 residues. Germline V gene sequence: CDR1 MDHEN, CDR2 SYDVKM. CDR3 in amino acids: CASSPSGEQYF. For the CDR3, the DNA is TGTGCCAGCAGCCCCTCGGGAGAGCAGTACTTC.

This clonotype was observed at least ten times. The chain couples TRBV10-3 to TRBJ1-6; 7 positions agree with TRBD1. The CDR3 has 12 residues. The V segment lost 11 bases and the J segment 6 bases; nucleotides outside the gene matches: 4. Germline values: CDR1 ENHRY, CDR2 SYGVKD. The CDR3 sequence: CASTGSNSPLHF. The DNA for the CDR3 is TGTGCCTCGACAGGGAGTAATTCACCCCTCCACTTT.

This chain links TRBV20-1 with TRBJ2-7; D possibly corresponds to TRBD2 (5 bases). CDR1 and CDR2 from the germline V gene are DFQATT and SNEGSKA (reference sequence). The CDR3 consists of 14 residues. V lost 5 bases and J 1 base, leaving 15 bases between the germline ends. Here the CDR3 DNA reads TGCAGTGCTGGATCCAGAGGGTATTCCTACGAGCAGTACTTC. Encoded protein: CSAGSRGYSYEQYF.

The chain joins TRBV20-1 to TRBJ2-1, with unresolved D. Germline lookup yields CDR1 DFQATT and CDR2 SNEGSKA (reference sequence). Trimming removed 7 bases at V and 3 bases at J, with 7 bases between. The CDR3 is 11 residues long. In nucleotides, the CDR3 is TGCAGTGTGAAGGGCTACAATGAGCAGTTCTTC. It specifies CSVKGYNEQFF.

Many counts were recorded for this clonotype. The J gene is TRBJ2-3, the V gene TRBV29-1; 7 bases are a match to TRBD2. V shed 7 bases and J 3 bases; nucleotides not matched to a gene: 13. There are 15 residues in the CDR3. From germline, CDR1 is SQVTM and CDR2 ANQGSEA. CDR3 nucleotide sequence: TGCAGCGCCGAGGGGCGGGCTAGCGGTACAGATACGCAGTATTTT. Encoded protein: CSAEGRASGTDTQYF.

There are a few counts of this clonotype. The V gene is TRBV5-1, the J gene TRBJ2-7; a possible D gene is TRBD1 (5 bases). The V end lost 4 bases, the J end lost 0 bases, and 17 bases lay between the germline ends. Germline V gives CDR1 SGHRS, CDR2 YFSETQ. This CDR3 has 16 residues. The CDR3 bases are TGCGCCAGCAGCACCACAGGTATTAATCCCTCCTACGAGCAGTACTTC. This codes for CASSTTGINPSYEQYF.

This clonotype was found a few times. The genes are TRBV20-1 and TRBJ1-2; D is unresolved. The germline V gene encodes CDR1 DFQATT and CDR2 SNEGSKA (reference sequence). The CDR3 has 13 residues. V was cut by 5 bases and J by 1 base, with 11 bases left in between. The CDR3 loop reads CSAPGSGNYGYTF. The CDR3 DNA reads TGCAGTGCTCCCGGGTCTGGTAACTATGGCTACACCTTC.

V is TRBV7-9 and J is TRBJ1-1, with 10 positions matching TRBD1. The trim removed 2 bases at V and 6 bases at J, leaving 12 bases unmatched. This CDR3 has 17 residues. Germline lookup yields CDR1 SEHNR and CDR2 FQNEAQ (reference sequence). The CDR3 nucleotides read TGTGCCAGCAGCTTAAGGGGACAGGGGTCGCTCAGGGCTGAAGCTTTCTTT. It encodes CASSLRGQGSLRAEAFF. Drawing the rest from reference TRBV7-9 and TRBJ1-1, the complete variable domain is DTGVSQNPRHKITKRGQNVTFRCDPISEHNRLYWYRQTLGQGPEFLTYFQNEAQLEKSRLLSDRFSAERPKGSFSTLEIQRTEQGDSAMYLCASSLRGQGSLRAEAFFGQGTRLTVV.

This clonotype has only a few counts. V usage is TRBV3-1 and J usage is TRBJ2-1; D is ambiguous. The V and J ends lost 1 base and 0 bases respectively, with 13 bases between them. This CDR3 is built from 17 residues. The germline CDR1 and CDR2 sequences are LGHDT and YNNKEL (reference sequence). The CDR3 sequence is CASSQVRLLSSYNEQFF. For the CDR3, the DNA is TGTGCCAGCAGCCAAGTTAGACTCCTGAGCTCCTACAATGAGCAGTTCTTC.

The table lists this clonotype with a few counts. The chain combines TRBV3-1 with TRBJ1-2; maybe TRBD1 (5 bases). The germline CDR1 and CDR2 sequences are LGHDT and YNNKEL (reference sequence). CDR3 length: 14 amino acids. Between the trimmed V and J ends, which lost 4 bases and 7 bases, there was a span of 16 bases. The CDR3 here is CASSPRRGGVGYTF. As DNA, the CDR3 is TGTGCCAGCAGCCCAAGGAGGGGAGGGGTTGGCTACACCTTC.

V is TRBV20-1 and J is TRBJ2-1; D ambiguous. V lost 3 bases and J 8 bases, leaving 11 bases between the germline ends. Germline loops: CDR1 DFQATT, CDR2 SNEGSKA (reference sequence). The CDR3 is 12 residues long. CDR3 protein: CSASGLWYEQFF. The DNA for the CDR3 is TGCAGTGCTAGCGGGCTATGGTATGAGCAGTTCTTC.

On this clonotype: This likely comes from a read error, as the CDR3 has no conserved phenylalanine or tryptophan at its end. The genes are TRBV6-5 and TRBJ2-5, with TRBD1 identical over 8 bases. The germline V gene encodes CDR1 MNHEY and CDR2 SVGAGI. The V and J ends lost 2 bases and 6 bases, in that order; junction bases with no gene match: 8. This CDR3 spans 15 amino acids. CDR3 in amino acids: CASSYTGTGHQTQYV. In DNA, the CDR3 is TGTGCCAGCAGTTACACCGGGACAGGCCATCAGACCCAGTACGTC.

This chain joins TRBV6-1 and TRBJ2-5, with D unclear. The CDR3 runs to 14 residues. Trimming removed 2 bases at V and 1 base at J, with 8 bases between. Germline V gene lookup returns CDR1 MNHNS and CDR2 SASEGT. CDR3 loop: CASSESRIQETQYF. The DNA of the CDR3 is TGTGCCAGCAGTGAATCCCGAATCCAAGAGACCCAGTACTTC.

V is TRBV7-8 and J is TRBJ2-3; 11 bases map to TRBD1. The CDR3 has 16 residues. The J segment lost 2 bases and the V segment lost 5 bases, leaving 6 bases of the junction unmatched. Germline-derived CDR1 and CDR2 are SGHVS and FQNEAQ. CDR3: CASSTWTGGITDTQYF. The CDR3, as DNA: TGTGCCAGCAGCACATGGACAGGGGGCATCACAGATACGCAGTATTTT.

This chain connects TRBV20-1 to TRBJ1-1, with D uncertain. Germline V CDR1 and CDR2: DFQATT, SNEGSKA (reference sequence). The V end lost 3 bases, the J end lost 2 bases, and 7 bases lay between the germline ends. This CDR3 comprises 12 residues. The CDR3 sequence: CSASNTNTEAFF. Here the CDR3 DNA reads TGCAGTGCTAGCAACACAAACACTGAAGCTTTCTTT.

The chain carries TRBV2 and TRBJ2-5, with D maybe TRBD1 (6 bases). The CDR3 contains 13 residues. Looked up from germline, CDR1 is SNHLY and CDR2 is FYNNEI. The V gene lost 7 bases and the J gene lost 5 bases, with 14 bases spanning the gap. CDR3 coding DNA: TGTGCCAGCACTACAGGGATGAGGGAGACCCAGTACTTC. This translates into CASTTGMRETQYF.

The table lists this clonotype with a few counts. The chain combines TRBV3-1 with TRBJ2-2; D gene unclear. The V gene's germline CDR1 is LGHDT and CDR2 YNNKEL (reference sequence). CDR3 size: 12 residues. V was trimmed by 10 bases and J by 1 base, leaving 7 bases between them. The CDR3 DNA sequence: TGTGCCATCGAGAGGAACACCGGGGAGCTGTTTTTT. It yields the protein CAIERNTGELFF.

This chain joins TRBV15 and TRBJ2-3; no clear D. The CDR3 has 17 amino acids. Germline lookup yields CDR1 LNHNV and CDR2 YYDKDF (reference sequence). Trimming left V 0 bases short and J 0 bases short, with 13 bases between. CDR3 residues: CATSRDVARFSTDTQYF. CDR3 bases: TGTGCCACCAGCAGAGATGTCGCACGCTTTAGCACAGATACGCAGTATTTT. Complete variable domain (other parts from reference TRBV15 and TRBJ2-3): DAMVIQNPRYQVTQFGKPVTLSCSQTLNHNVMYWYQQKSSQAPKLLFHYYDKDFNNEADTPDNFQSRRPNTSFCFLDIRSPGLGDTAMYLCATSRDVARFSTDTQYFGPGTRLTVL.

This clonotype is a singleton in its sample. This chain links TRBV9 with TRBJ2-7; D gene uncertain. The CDR3 has 13 residues. Germline V gives CDR1 SGDLS, CDR2 YYNGEE. V lost 1 base and J lost 7, with 12 bases in between. The CDR3 loop is CASSVYIYNEQYF. Here the CDR3 DNA reads TGTGCCAGCAGCGTATATATCTACAATGAGCAGTACTTC.

In regard to this clonotype: A clone one base away is much larger, so this may be a read error. The CDR3 loop is CASSFGQTTDTQYF. CDR3 coding DNA: TGTGCCAGCAGCTTCGGACAGACCACAGATACGCAGTATTTT. This sequence joins TRBV5-6 and TRBJ2-3, with TRBD1 as a possible D gene (6 bases). Trimming took 2 bases from V and 2 from J, leaving 9 bases between them. This CDR3 has 14 amino acids. Germline CDR1 SGHDT, CDR2 YYEEEE.

On this clonotype itself: A much larger clone lies a single base off, so this may be a read error. The V gene is TRBV30, the J gene TRBJ2-6, with 7 positions matching TRBD2. Germline V CDR1 and CDR2: GTSNPN, SVGIG (reference sequence). CDR3 length: 15 residues. CDR3 region: CVWSWGGSGANVLTF. CDR3 nucleotide sequence: TGTGTCTGGAGTTGGGGAGGGTCCGGGGCCAACGTCCTGACTTTC.

The chain combines TRBV4-1 with TRBJ2-1; D is unresolved. CDR3 size: 14 residues. The germline V gene has CDR1 MGHRA and CDR2 YSYEKL. Trimming pared 0 bases from V and 8 bases from J, leaving 11 bases between. The CDR3 nucleotides are TGCGCCAGCAGCCAAGAGCCCACTTTGGATGAGCAGTTCTTC. It translates to CASSQEPTLDEQFF.

V is TRBV20-1 and J is TRBJ2-5; D uncertain. There are 15 residues in the CDR3. Germline CDR1 and CDR2: DFQATT and SNEGSKA (reference sequence). Trimming left V 3 bases short and J 0 bases short, with 14 bases between. CDR3 residues: CSASYGSRYQETQYF. The CDR3 region has the DNA TGCAGTGCTAGCTACGGGTCCCGGTACCAAGAGACCCAGTACTTC.

The sample holds many counts of this clonotype. V is TRBV20-1 and J is TRBJ1-2, with a possible D match to TRBD1 (6 bases). The CDR3 contains 13 residues. Germline values: CDR1 DFQATT, CDR2 SNEGSKA (reference sequence). With 1 base removed from V and 7 bases from J, the gap between germline ends came to 13 bases. Here the CDR3 reads CSARARGGSGYTF. The CDR3 coding sequence is TGCAGTGCTAGAGCTAGAGGGGGATCTGGCTACACCTTC.

V usage is TRBV7-9 and J usage is TRBJ1-1; no firm D call. Germline V lookup: CDR1 SEHNR, CDR2 FQNEAQ (reference sequence). The CDR3 runs to 14 residues. V was cut by 6 bases and J by 4 bases, with 15 bases left in between. The DNA of the CDR3 is TGTGCCAGCAGTGATCCCGGGAGCGGCACTGAAGCTTTCTTT. Encoded protein: CASSDPGSGTEAFF.

V and J are TRBV9 and TRBJ2-3; maybe TRBD2 (5 bases). The CDR3 is made up of 16 amino acids. Germline CDR1 reads SGDLS; CDR2 reads YYNGEE. V gave up 0 bases and J gave up 2 bases, with 13 bases separating them. The CDR3 reads CASSVGERPTTDTQYF. CDR3 DNA: TGTGCCAGCAGCGTAGGGGAGCGCCCTACCACAGATACGCAGTATTTT.

This clonotype was counted between two and nine times. The chain combines TRBV6-1 with TRBJ1-1, with unresolved D. This CDR3 has 15 residues. Germline-derived CDR1 and CDR2 are MNHNS and SASEGT. V lost 0 bases, J lost 3 bases, and 11 bases lay in between. CDR3 loop: CASSEAPRWDTEAFF. DNA for the CDR3: TGTGCCAGCAGTGAAGCGCCGAGATGGGACACTGAAGCTTTCTTT.

This clonotype was detected a few times. The chain uses TRBV5-1 and TRBJ2-5; D remains unclear. This CDR3 is 14 amino acids long. V lost 2 bases to trimming and J lost 5 bases, with 13 bases between them. Germline V lookup: CDR1 SGHRS, CDR2 YFSETQ. CDR3 in DNA: TGCGCCAGCAGCTTAGGCACGGTTACGGAGACCCAGTACTTC. Translation gives CASSLGTVTETQYF.

The rearrangement joins TRBV29-1 to TRBJ1-2, with D perhaps TRBD1 (6 bases). This CDR3 spans 15 amino acids. Trimming removed 6 bases at V and 0 bases at J, with 17 bases between. The germline gives CDR1 SQVTM, CDR2 ANQGSEA. Here the CDR3 DNA reads TGCAGCGTGAAACACAGGGACTCTCCTAACTATGGCTACACCTTC. Translated, it gives CSVKHRDSPNYGYTF.

This clonotype was detected a few times. The genes are TRBV5-1 and TRBJ2-1; TRBD2 agrees at 12 bases. Germline lookup yields CDR1 SGHRS and CDR2 YFSETQ. CDR3 size: 17 residues. V lost 3 bases, J lost 1 base, and 5 bases stayed unmatched. This chain's CDR3 is CASSSPSGRGSYNEQFF. CDR3 nucleotide sequence: TGCGCCAGCAGCTCGCCTAGCGGGAGGGGGTCCTACAATGAGCAGTTCTTC. Full variable domain (outside the CDR3, taken from reference TRBV5-1 and TRBJ2-1): KAGVTQTPRYLIKTRGQQVTLSCSPISGHRSVSWYQQTPGQGLQFLFEYFSETQRNKGNFPGRFSGRQFSNSRSEMNVSTLELGDSALYLCASSSPSGRGSYNEQFFGPGTRLTVL.